This T cell receptor beta chain stems from a study of shared clonotypes between healthy human individuals. Study at large: The study used three CD4 naive, three CD4 memory, two CD8 naive and one CD8 memory plate per donor.

As for this clone: What it binds is not known.

In germline, CDR1 is MNHNY, CDR2 SVGAGI (reference sequence). J lost 7 bases, V lost 0 bases, and 7 bases had no gene match. The CDR3 has 16 residues. Data came from immunoSEQ multiplex PCR; TCRdb stores just in-frame clones and leaves some out. The table shows some 2 million clones, with 90% to 95% occurring only once. Study-wide findings and caveats: Relative to clonotypes present in all four donors, those not shared had lower generation probabilities. Sequencing depth was a factor that was expected to affect clonotype sharing among donors.

This sequence originates from a man younger than 30 in good health. Sequencing input: naive CD4+ T cells sorted from blood. Subset specified: CD45RA+ positively selected. The chain links TRBV6-6 to TRBJ2-7; 12 nucleotides match TRBD2. The CDR3 spells CASSYSRLAGGGEQYF. The CDR3 region has the DNA TGTGCCAGCAGTTACTCGCGGCTAGCGGGAGGGGGGGAGCAGTACTTC.